Shown below are 9 T cell receptor beta chains from a single sample sequenced in a study of T cells in Graves' hyperthyroidism and ophthalmopathy. The CDR3 regions of TCR beta were amplified from RNA transcripts. The HTBI primer set drove a first-round RT-PCR of the TCR CDR3. Using its own MiXCR run on the multiplex PCR reads, TCRdb lists one record per CDR3 protein. The data contain roughly 380,000 distinct CDR3 sequences, 15% to 20% of them singletons. Sequencing input: blood. These receptors came from a woman in her thirties or forties with Graves' ophthalmopathy.

In this sample, this clonotype turned up many times. The chain joins TRBV11-2 to TRBJ1-1; D uncertain. Trimming shortened V by 2 bases and J by 1 base, and 8 bases separated the two germline ends. Per the germline V gene, CDR1 is SGHAT and CDR2 is FQNNGV. The CDR3 totals 14 residues. The chain's CDR3 is CASSLPRQNTEAFF. The CDR3 DNA sequence: TGTGCCAGCAGCTTACCCCGACAGAACACTGAAGCTTTCTTT.

The J gene is TRBJ1-1, the V gene TRBV7-2; possibly TRBD1 for D (6 bases). The V gene lost 4 bases and the J gene lost 8 bases, with 14 bases spanning the gap. The CDR3 is 13 amino acids. Germline V CDR1 and CDR2: SGHTA, FQGNSA. The CDR3 coding sequence is TGTGCCAGCAGCTCCACCTACAGGGCCGAAGCTTTCTTT. Encoded protein: CASSSTYRAEAFF.

This clonotype has at least ten counts. This rearrangement joins TRBV28 to TRBJ1-1; no firm D call. Trimming took off 3 bases at V and 4 bases at J, with 15 bases between the two ends. The CDR3 consists of 15 residues. Germline CDR1 and CDR2: MDHEN and SYDVKM. Written as DNA, the CDR3 is TGTGCCAGCAGTTTCGACCTGAATTTCGGCACTGAAGCTTTCTTT. It codes for CASSFDLNFGTEAFF.

This clonotype has just a few counts. This chain uses TRBV25-1 with TRBJ2-3, with 10 bases that match TRBD2. This CDR3 is built from 20 residues. The germline V gene has CDR1 MGHDK and CDR2 SYGVNS. V lost 5 bases, J lost 0 bases, and 17 bases stayed unmatched. The DNA for the CDR3 is TGTGCCAGCAGTACACAAGCGGGAGGGCCGACATCTCTTAGCACAGATACGCAGTATTTT. This codes for CASSTQAGGPTSLSTDTQYF.

Many counts were recorded for this clonotype. The rearrangement links TRBV10-1 to TRBJ1-5; 7 positions match TRBD1. V trimming: 10 bases; J trimming: 1 base; junction bases outside the gene matches: 16. The CDR3 is 17 residues long. Germline-derived CDR1 and CDR2 are WNHNN and SYGVQD (reference sequence). The CDR3 sequence is CANWTGTTSCSNQPQHF. The CDR3 nucleotides read TGCGCCAACTGGACAGGTACAACCTCATGCAGCAATCAGCCCCAGCATTTT.

The rearrangement uses TRBV28 and TRBJ1-1; D possibly corresponds to TRBD1 (6 bases). The CDR3 length is 14 residues. Per germline, CDR1 MDHEN and CDR2 SYDVKM. V shed 6 bases and J shed 2 bases, with 13 bases lying between them. Here the CDR3 reads CASSLPGTNTEAFF. Written as DNA, the CDR3 is TGTGCCAGCAGCTTGCCGGGGACAAACACTGAAGCTTTCTTT.

This clonotype was recorded many times. This CDR3 reads CASKADYGYTF. Here the CDR3 DNA reads TGTGCCAGTAAGGCAGACTATGGCTACACCTTC. The V call is TRBV19, the J call TRBJ1-2; D not resolved. From germline, CDR1 is LNHDA and CDR2 SQIVND (reference sequence). The V and J ends lost 7 bases and 3 bases respectively, with 6 bases between them. The CDR3 covers 11 residues.

This clonotype was recorded many times. The chain couples TRBV6-1 to TRBJ1-5, with unresolved D. Germline loops: CDR1 MNHNS, CDR2 SASEGT. V lost 4 bases to trimming and J lost 6 bases, with 13 bases between them. This CDR3 is 14 amino acids long. CDR3 protein: CASSVQTWGQPQHF. The DNA of the CDR3 is TGTGCCAGCAGTGTTCAGACTTGGGGTCAGCCCCAGCATTTT.

This clonotype occurred many times. The CDR3 bases are TGCGCCAGCAGCTTAAACCCACCACCTTTGGTCGAGCAGTACTTC. Encoded protein: CASSLNPPPLVEQYF. This rearrangement joins TRBV5-1 to TRBJ2-7; D remains ambiguous. Germline CDR1 SGHRS, CDR2 YFSETQ. Trimming stripped 2 bases from V and 6 bases from J, with 18 bases between. The CDR3 has 15 residues.